The text below deals with one T cell receptor (beta chain). These data originate in a study of blood T cell repertoires in COVID-19. The assay was immunoSEQ multiplex PCR, and TCRdb's table has in-frame clones only and misses some. In the table there are roughly 160,000 clones, more than 70% of which are singletons. The TCR originated in a woman in her seventies who had recovered from COVID-19. The sample taken for sequencing was peripheral blood.

CDR3 DNA sequence: TGTGCCAGCAGCCACCTGGGAGCTTCCTACGAGCAGTACTTC. Residues: CASSHLGASYEQYF. The rearrangement links TRBV3-1 (or the pseudogene TRBV3-2) to TRBJ2-7, with D perhaps TRBD2 (5 bases). Looked up from germline, CDR1 is LGHDT and CDR2 is YNNKEL (reference sequence). The CDR3 extends over 14 amino acids. With 3 bases removed from V and 1 base from J, the gap between germline ends came to 10 bases.